The entry that follows covers one T cell receptor (beta chain) sequence. Its antigen remains unidentified. The sample comes from a study of CXCR3-negative and CXCR3-positive naive CD8 T cells. Across the study: Sequencing brought in 150 million or so TRB reads altogether, and each library got about 1.5 +/- 0.3 million. General study points: CXCR3-negative naive cells had less hydrophobic TRB CDR3s than did CXCR3-positive naive cells. Diversity ran similarly high across both naive subsets but far lower in memory CD8+ cells. Comparison of naive CXCR3-negative and CXCR3-positive cells revealed similar TRBV-TRBJ usage, while memory cells differed.

UMI-labeled TRB cDNA libraries were prepared by 5' RACE. For each CDR3 protein, TCRdb gives one entry from its re-call of the 5' RACE reads, without DNA. This sample's table has some 99,000 distinct CDR3 sequences. Naivety in CD8+ T cells corresponded to a CD45RO-CCR7+CD27+CD95- phenotype. CDR1 is SSHAT and CDR2 is FNYEAQ in the germline V gene (reference sequence). This CDR3 comprises 16 residues. The V call is TRBV7-7, the J call TRBJ2-1; TCRdb gives TRBD1 as the D gene, but with no DNA this cannot be confirmed. The TCR originated in a human donor in good health. Some clones in this sample may be carry-over from other donors' samples. The sample was naive CXCR3+ CD8+ T cells from blood. Subset given: CD45RO-CCR7+CD27+CD95- naive CD8+ T cells expressing CXCR3 (TNR3+). The CDR3 is CASSLFGGHLYNEQFF.